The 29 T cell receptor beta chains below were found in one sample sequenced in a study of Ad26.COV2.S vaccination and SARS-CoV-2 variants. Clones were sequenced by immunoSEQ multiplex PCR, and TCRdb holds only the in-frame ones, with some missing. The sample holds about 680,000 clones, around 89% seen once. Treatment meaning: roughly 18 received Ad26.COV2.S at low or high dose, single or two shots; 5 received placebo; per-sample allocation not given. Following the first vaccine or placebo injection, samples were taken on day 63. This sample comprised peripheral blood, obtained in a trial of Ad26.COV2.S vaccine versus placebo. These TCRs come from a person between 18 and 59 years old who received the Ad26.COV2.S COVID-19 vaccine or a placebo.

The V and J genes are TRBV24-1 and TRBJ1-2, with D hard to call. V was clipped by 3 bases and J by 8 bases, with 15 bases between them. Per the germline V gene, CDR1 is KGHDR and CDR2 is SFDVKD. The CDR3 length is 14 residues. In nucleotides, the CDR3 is TGTGCCACCAGTGATACCGGAGATAGCTTGGGCTACACCTTC. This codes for CATSDTGDSLGYTF.

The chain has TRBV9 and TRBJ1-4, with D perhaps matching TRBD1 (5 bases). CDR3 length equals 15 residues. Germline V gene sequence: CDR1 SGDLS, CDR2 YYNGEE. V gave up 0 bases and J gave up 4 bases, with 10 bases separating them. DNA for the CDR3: TGTGCCAGCAGCGTAGGGGACGGCTTTAATGAAAAACTGTTTTTT. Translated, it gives CASSVGDGFNEKLFF.

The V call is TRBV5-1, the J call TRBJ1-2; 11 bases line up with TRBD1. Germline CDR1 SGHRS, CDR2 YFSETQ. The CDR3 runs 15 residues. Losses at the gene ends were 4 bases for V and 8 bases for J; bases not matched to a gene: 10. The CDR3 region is CASSPTGTGGEGYTF. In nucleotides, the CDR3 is TGCGCCAGCAGCCCGACCGGGACAGGGGGAGAAGGCTACACCTTC.

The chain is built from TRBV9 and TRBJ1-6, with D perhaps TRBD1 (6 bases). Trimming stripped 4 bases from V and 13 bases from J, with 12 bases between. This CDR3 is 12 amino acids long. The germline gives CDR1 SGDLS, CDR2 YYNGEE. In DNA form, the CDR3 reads TGTGCCAGCAGCCCGGGGGGCCGGCCCCTCCACTTT. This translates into CASSPGGRPLHF.

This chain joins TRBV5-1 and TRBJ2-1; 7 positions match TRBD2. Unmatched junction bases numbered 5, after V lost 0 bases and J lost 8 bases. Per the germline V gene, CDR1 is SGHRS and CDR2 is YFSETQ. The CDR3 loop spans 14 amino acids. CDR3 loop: CASSLERLADEQFF. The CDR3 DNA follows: TGCGCCAGCAGCTTGGAGCGGCTAGCGGATGAGCAGTTCTTC.

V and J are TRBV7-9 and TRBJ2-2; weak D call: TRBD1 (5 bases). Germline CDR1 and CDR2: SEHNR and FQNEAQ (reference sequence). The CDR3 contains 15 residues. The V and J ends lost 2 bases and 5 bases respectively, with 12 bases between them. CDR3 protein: CASSLYVGDTGELFF. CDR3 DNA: TGTGCCAGCAGCTTATATGTAGGGGATACCGGGGAGCTGTTTTTT.

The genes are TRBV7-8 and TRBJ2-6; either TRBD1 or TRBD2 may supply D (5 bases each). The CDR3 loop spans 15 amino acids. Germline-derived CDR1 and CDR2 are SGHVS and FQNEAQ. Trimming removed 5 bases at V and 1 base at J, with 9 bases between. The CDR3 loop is CASSAEGSGANVLTF. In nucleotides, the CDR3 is TGTGCCAGCAGCGCCGAGGGGTCTGGGGCCAACGTCCTGACTTTC.

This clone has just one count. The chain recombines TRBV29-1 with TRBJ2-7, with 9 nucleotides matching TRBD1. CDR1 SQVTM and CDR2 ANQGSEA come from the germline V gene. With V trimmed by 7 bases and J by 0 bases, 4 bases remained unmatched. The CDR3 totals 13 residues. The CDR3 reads CSGGTGYSYEQYF. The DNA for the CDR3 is TGCAGCGGGGGGACAGGGTACTCCTACGAGCAGTACTTC.

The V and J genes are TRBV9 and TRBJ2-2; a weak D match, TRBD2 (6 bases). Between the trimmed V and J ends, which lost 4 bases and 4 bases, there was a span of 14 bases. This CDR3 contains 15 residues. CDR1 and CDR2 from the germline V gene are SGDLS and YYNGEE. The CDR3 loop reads CASSPRRVGTGELFF. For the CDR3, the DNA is TGTGCCAGCAGCCCCCGGAGGGTCGGCACCGGGGAGCTGTTTTTT.

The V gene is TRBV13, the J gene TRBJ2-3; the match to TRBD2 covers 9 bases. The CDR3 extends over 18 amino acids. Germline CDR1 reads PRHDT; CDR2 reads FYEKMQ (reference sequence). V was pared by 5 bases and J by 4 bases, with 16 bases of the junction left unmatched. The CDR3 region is CASSKFSGTSPPPDTQYF. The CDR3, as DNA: TGTGCCAGCAGCAAATTCTCCGGGACTAGCCCACCACCAGATACGCAGTATTTT.

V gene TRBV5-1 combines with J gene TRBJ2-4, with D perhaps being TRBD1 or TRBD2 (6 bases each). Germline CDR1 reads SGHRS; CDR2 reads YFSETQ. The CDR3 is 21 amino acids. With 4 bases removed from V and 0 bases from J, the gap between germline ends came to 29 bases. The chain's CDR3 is CASSPSSGAFGGGLAKNIQYF. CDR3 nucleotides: TGCGCCAGCAGCCCAAGTTCGGGGGCCTTTGGGGGCGGACTAGCCAAAAACATTCAGTACTTC. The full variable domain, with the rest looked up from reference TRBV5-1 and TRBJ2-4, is KAGVTQTPRYLIKTRGQQVTLSCSPISGHRSVSWYQQTPGQGLQFLFEYFSETQRNKGNFPGRFSGRQFSNSRSEMNVSTLELGDSALYLCASSPSSGAFGGGLAKNIQYFGAGTRLSVL.

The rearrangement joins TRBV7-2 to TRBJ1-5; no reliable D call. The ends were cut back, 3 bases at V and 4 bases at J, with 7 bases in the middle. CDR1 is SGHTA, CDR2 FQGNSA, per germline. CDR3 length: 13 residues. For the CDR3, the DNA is TGTGCCAGCAGCTTTACCTCAAATCAGCCCCAGCATTTT. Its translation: CASSFTSNQPQHF.

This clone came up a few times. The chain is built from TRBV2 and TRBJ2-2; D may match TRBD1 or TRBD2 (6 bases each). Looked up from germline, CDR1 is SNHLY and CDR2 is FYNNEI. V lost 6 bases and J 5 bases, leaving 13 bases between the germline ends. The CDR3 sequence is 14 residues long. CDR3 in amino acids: CASSRGGGTGELFF. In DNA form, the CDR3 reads TGTGCCAGCAGCAGGGGAGGAGGGACCGGGGAGCTGTTTTTT. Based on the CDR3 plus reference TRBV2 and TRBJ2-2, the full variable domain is EPEVTQTPSHQVTQMGQEVILRCVPISNHLYFYWYRQILGQKVEFLVSFYNNEISEKSEIFDDQFSVERPDGSNFTLKIRSTKLEDSAMYFCASSRGGGTGELFFGEGSRLTVL.

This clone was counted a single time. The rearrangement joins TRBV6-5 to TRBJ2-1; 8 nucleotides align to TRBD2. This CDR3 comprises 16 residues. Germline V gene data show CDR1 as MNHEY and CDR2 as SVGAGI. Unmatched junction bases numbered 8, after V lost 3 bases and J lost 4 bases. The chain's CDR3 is CASSYGISGTYNEQFF. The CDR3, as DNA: TGTGCCAGCAGTTATGGTATTAGCGGGACTTACAATGAGCAGTTCTTC.

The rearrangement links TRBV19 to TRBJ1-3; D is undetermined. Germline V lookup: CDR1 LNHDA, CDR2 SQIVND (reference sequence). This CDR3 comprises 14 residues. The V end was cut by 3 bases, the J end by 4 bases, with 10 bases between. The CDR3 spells CASSIYLLGNTIYF. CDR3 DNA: TGTGCCAGTAGTATTTATCTACTCGGAAACACCATATATTTT.

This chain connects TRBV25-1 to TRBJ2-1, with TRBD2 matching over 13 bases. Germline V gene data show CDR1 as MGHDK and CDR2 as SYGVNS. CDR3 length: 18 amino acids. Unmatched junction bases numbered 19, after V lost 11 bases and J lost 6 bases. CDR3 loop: CASAVSTSGGALGNEQFF. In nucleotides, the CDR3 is TGTGCCTCAGCAGTTAGCACTAGCGGGGGGGCCTTGGGCAATGAGCAGTTCTTC.

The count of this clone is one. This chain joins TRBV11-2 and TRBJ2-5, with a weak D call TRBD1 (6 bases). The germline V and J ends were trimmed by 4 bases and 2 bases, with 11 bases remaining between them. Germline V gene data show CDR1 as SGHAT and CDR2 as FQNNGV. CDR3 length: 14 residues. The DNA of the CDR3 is TGTGCCAGCAGCTCGGGGACACCTCAAGAGACCCAGTACTTC. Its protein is CASSSGTPQETQYF.

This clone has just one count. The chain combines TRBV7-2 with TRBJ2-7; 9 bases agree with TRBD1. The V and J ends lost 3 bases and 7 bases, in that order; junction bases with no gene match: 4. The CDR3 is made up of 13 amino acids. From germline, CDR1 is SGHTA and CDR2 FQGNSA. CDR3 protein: CASSFQTGGEQYF. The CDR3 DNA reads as TGTGCCAGCAGCTTCCAGACAGGGGGAGAGCAGTACTTC.

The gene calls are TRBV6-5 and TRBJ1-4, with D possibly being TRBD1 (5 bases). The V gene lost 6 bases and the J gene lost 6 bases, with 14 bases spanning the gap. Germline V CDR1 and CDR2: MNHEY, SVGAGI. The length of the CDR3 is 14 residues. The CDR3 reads CASSFVAGHEKLFF. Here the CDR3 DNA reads TGTGCCAGCAGCTTCGTGGCAGGGCATGAAAAACTGTTTTTT.

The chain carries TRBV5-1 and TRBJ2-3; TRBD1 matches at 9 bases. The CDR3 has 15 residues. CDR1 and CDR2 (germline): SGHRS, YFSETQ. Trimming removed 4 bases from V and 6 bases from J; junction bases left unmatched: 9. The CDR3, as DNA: TGCGCCAGCAGCAGTGGGACAGGGATAGGGGATACGCAGTATTTT. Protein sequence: CASSSGTGIGDTQYF.

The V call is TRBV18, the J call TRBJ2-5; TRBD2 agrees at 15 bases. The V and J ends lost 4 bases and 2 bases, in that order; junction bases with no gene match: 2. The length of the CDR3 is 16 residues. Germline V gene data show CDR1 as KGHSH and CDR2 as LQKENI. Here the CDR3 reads CASSRGLAGGQETQYF. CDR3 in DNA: TGTGCCAGCTCACGAGGACTAGCGGGGGGGCAAGAGACCCAGTACTTC. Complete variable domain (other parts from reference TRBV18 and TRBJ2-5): NAGVMQNPRHLVRRRGQEARLRCSPMKGHSHVYWYRQLPEEGLKFMVYLQKENIIDESGMPKERFSAEFPKEGPSILRIQQVVRGDSAAYFCASSRGLAGGQETQYFGPGTRLLVL.

The DNA of the CDR3 is TGCGCCAGCAGACTCGTGGCTGGACCCGGGGAGCTGTTTTTT. This encodes CASRLVAGPGELFF. This chain joins TRBV5-1 and TRBJ2-2; D gene unclear. The CDR3 is 14 residues long. V was cut by 5 bases and J by 6 bases, with 14 bases left in between. Germline CDR1 reads SGHRS; CDR2 reads YFSETQ.

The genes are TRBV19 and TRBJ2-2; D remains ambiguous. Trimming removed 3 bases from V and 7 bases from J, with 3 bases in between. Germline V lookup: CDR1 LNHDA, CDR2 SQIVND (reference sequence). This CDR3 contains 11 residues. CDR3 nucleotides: TGTGCCAGTAGTATGTACGGGGAGCTGTTTTTT. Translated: CASSMYGELFF. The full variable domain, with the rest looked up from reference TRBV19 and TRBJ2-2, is DGGITQSPKYLFRKEGQNVTLSCEQNLNHDAMYWYRQDPGQGLRLIYYSQIVNDFQKGDIAEGYSVSREKKESFPLTVTSAQKNPTAFYLCASSMYGELFFGEGSRLTVL.

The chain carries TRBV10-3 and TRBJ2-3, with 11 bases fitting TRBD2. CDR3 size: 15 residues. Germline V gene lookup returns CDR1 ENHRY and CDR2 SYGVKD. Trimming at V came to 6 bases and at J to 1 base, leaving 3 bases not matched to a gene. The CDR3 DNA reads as TGTGCCATCAGCGGACTAGCGGGTCGCACAGATACGCAGTATTTT. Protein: CAISGLAGRTDTQYF.

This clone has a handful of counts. CDR3 amino acids: CASSYGTGTQPQHF. CDR3 sequence (DNA): TGTGCCAGCAGTTACGGGACCGGGACTCAGCCCCAGCATTTT. The chain joins TRBV6-5 to TRBJ1-5; D may be TRBD1 (5 bases). V shed 2 bases and J shed 6 bases, with 11 bases lying between them. The germline V gene encodes CDR1 MNHEY and CDR2 SVGAGI. CDR3 length equals 14 residues.

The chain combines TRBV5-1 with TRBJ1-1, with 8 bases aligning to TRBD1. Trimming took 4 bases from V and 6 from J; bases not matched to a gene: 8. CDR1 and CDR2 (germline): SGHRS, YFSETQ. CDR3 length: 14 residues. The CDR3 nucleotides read TGCGCCAGCAGCGACGGGACAGGCTCCCCTGAAGCTTTCTTT. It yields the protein CASSDGTGSPEAFF.

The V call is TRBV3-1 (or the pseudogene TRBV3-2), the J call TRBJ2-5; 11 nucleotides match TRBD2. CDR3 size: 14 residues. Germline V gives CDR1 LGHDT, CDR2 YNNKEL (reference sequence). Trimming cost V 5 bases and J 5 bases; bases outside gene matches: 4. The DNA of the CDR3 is TGTGCCAGCAGCTTAGCGGGAGGGCCTGAGACCCAGTACTTC. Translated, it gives CASSLAGGPETQYF.

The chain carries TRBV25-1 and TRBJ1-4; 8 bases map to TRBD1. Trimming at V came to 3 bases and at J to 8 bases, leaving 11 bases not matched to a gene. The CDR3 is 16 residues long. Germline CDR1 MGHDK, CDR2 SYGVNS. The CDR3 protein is CASSDSIGQGEEKLFF. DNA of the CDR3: TGTGCCAGCAGTGATTCCATCGGACAGGGCGAAGAAAAACTGTTTTTT.

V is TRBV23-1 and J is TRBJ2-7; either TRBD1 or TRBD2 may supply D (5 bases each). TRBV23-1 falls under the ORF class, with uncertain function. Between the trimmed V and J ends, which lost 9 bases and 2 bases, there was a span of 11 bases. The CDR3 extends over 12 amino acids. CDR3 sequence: CARGRAAYEQYF. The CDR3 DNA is TGCGCCAGGGGACGGGCCGCCTACGAGCAGTACTTC.